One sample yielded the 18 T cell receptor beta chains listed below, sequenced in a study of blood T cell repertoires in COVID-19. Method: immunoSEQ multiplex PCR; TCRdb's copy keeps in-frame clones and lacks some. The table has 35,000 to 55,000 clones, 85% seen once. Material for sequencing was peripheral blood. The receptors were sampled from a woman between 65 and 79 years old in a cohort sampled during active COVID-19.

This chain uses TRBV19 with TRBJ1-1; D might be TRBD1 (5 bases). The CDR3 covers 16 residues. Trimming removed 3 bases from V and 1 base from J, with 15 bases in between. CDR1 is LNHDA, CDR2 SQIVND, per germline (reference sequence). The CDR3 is CASSILWRGGNTEAFF. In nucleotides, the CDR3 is TGTGCCAGTAGTATTTTGTGGCGGGGGGGGAACACTGAAGCTTTCTTT. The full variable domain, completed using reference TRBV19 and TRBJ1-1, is DGGITQSPKYLFRKEGQNVTLSCEQNLNHDAMYWYRQDPGQGLRLIYYSQIVNDFQKGDIAEGYSVSREKKESFPLTVTSAQKNPTAFYLCASSILWRGGNTEAFFGQGTRLTVV.

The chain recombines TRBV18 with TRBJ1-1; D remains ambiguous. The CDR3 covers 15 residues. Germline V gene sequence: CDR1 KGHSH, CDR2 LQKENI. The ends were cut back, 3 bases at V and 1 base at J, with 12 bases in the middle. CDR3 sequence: CASSPGLEPNTEAFF. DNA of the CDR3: TGTGCCAGCTCACCGGGCCTTGAGCCGAACACTGAAGCTTTCTTT. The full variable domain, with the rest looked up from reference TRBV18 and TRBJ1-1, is NAGVMQNPRHLVRRRGQEARLRCSPMKGHSHVYWYRQLPEEGLKFMVYLQKENIIDESGMPKERFSAEFPKEGPSILRIQQVVRGDSAAYFCASSPGLEPNTEAFFGQGTRLTVV.

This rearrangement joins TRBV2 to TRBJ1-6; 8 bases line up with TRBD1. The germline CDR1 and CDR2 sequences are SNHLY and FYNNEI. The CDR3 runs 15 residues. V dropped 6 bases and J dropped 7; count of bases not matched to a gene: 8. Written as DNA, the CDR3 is TGTGCCAGCAGACAGGGACAGGCACCCAATTCACCCCTCCACTTT. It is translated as CASRQGQAPNSPLHF.

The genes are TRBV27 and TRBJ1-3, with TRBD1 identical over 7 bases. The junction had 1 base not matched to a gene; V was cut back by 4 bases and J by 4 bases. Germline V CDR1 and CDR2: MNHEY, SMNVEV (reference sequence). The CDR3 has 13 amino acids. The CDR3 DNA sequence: TGTGCCAGCAGTTCCAGGGGGGGAAACACCATATATTTT. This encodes CASSSRGGNTIYF.

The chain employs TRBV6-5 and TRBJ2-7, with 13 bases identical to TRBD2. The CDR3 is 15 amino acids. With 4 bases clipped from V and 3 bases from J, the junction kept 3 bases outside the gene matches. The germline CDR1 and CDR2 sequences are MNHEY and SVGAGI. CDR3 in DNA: TGTGCCAGCAGTTCCGGACTAGCGGGAGACTACGAGCAGTACTTC. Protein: CASSSGLAGDYEQYF.

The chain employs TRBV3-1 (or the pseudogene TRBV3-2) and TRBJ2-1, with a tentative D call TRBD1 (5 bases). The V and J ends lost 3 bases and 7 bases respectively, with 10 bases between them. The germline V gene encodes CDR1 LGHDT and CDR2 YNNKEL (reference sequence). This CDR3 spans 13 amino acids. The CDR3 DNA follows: TGTGCCAGCAGCCAGTTTTCAGGGAATGAGCAGTTCTTC. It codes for CASSQFSGNEQFF.

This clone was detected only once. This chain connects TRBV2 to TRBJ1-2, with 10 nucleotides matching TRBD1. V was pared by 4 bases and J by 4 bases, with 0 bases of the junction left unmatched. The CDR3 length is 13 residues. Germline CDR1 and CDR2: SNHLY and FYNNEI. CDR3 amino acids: CASSGTGGYGYTF. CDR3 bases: TGTGCCAGCAGTGGGACAGGGGGCTATGGCTACACCTTC.

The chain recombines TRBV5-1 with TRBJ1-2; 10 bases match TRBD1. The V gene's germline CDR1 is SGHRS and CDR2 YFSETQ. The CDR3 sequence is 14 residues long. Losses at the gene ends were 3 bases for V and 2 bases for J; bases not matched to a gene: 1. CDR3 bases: TGCGCCAGCAGCTGGGGACAGGGGAACTATGGCTACACCTTC. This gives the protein CASSWGQGNYGYTF.

CDR3 nucleotides: TGTGCCACCAGTGGTAGGGGGGAGACCCAGTACTTC. Its protein product is CATSGRGETQYF. The J gene is TRBJ2-5, the V gene TRBV24-1; weak D call: TRBD1 (6 bases). V was pared by 5 bases and J by 5 bases, with 8 bases between. Germline loops: CDR1 KGHDR, CDR2 SFDVKD. The CDR3 loop spans 12 amino acids.

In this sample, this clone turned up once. The CDR3 protein is CASSFSEETQYF. Written as DNA, the CDR3 is TGTGCCAGCTCGTTTAGCGAAGAGACCCAGTACTTC. The genes are TRBV2 and TRBJ2-5; TRBD2 is a possible D gene (5 bases). The ends were cut back, 8 bases at V and 3 bases at J, with 10 bases in the middle. Per germline, CDR1 SNHLY and CDR2 FYNNEI. The CDR3 spans 12 residues. Drawing the rest from reference TRBV2 and TRBJ2-5, the complete variable domain is EPEVTQTPSHQVTQMGQEVILRCVPISNHLYFYWYRQILGQKVEFLVSFYNNEISEKSEIFDDQFSVERPDGSNFTLKIRSTKLEDSAMYFCASSFSEETQYFGPGTRLLVL.

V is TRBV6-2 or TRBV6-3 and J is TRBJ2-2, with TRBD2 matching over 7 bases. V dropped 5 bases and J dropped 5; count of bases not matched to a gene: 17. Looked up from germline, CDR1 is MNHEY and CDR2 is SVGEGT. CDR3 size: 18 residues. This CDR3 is CASSTTGGGPSLTGELFF. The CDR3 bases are TGTGCCAGCAGTACAACCGGGGGAGGGCCATCCTTGACCGGGGAGCTGTTTTTT.

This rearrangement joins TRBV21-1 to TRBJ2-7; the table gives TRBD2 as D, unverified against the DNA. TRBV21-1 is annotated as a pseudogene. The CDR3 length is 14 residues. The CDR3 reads CASSLGSRFWEQYF. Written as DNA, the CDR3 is TGTGCCAGCAGCCTAGGATCTAGGTTCTGGGAGCAGTACTTC.

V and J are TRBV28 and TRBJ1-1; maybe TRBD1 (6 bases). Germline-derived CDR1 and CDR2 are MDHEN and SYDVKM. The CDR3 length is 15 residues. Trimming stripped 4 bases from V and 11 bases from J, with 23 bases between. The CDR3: CASSSGAPDSLGAFF. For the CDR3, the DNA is TGTGCCAGCAGTTCCGGAGCACCGGACAGCCTTGGCGCTTTCTTT.

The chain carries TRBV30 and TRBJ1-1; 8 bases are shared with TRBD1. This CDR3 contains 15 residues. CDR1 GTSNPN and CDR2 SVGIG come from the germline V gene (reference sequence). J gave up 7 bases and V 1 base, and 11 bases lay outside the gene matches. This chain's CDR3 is CAWSGQIRGLGEAFF. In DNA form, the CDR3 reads TGTGCCTGGAGTGGTCAAATCAGGGGGCTGGGTGAAGCTTTCTTT. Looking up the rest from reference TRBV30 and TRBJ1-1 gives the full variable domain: SQTIHQWPATLVQPVGSPLSLECTVEGTSNPNLYWYRQAAGRGLQLLFYSVGIGQISSEVPQNLSASRPQDRQFILSSKKLLLSDSGFYLCAWSGQIRGLGEAFFGQGTRLTVV.

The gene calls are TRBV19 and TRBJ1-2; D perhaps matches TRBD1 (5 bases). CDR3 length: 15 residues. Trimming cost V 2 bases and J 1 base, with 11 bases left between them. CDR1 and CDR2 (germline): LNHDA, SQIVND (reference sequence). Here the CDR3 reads CASSIQGPVNYGYTF. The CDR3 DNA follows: TGTGCCAGTAGTATACAGGGTCCCGTTAACTATGGCTACACCTTC.

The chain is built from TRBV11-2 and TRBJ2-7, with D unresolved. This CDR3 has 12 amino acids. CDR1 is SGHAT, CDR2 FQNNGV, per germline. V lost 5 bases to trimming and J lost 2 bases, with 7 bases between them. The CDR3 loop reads CASSSRAYEQYF. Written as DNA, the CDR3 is TGTGCCAGCAGCAGTAGAGCCTACGAGCAGTACTTC.

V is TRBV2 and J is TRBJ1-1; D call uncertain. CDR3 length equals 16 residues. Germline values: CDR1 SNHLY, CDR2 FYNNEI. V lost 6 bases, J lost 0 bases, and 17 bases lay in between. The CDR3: CASRRDNTHMNTEAFF. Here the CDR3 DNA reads TGTGCCAGCAGACGAGACAATACCCACATGAACACTGAAGCTTTCTTT. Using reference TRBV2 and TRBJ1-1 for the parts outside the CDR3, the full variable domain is EPEVTQTPSHQVTQMGQEVILRCVPISNHLYFYWYRQILGQKVEFLVSFYNNEISEKSEIFDDQFSVERPDGSNFTLKIRSTKLEDSAMYFCASRRDNTHMNTEAFFGQGTRLTVV.

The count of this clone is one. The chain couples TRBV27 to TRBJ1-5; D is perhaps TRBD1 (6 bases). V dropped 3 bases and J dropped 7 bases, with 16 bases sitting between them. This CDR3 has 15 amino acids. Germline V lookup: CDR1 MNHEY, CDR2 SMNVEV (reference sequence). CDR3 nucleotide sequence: TGTGCCAGCAGTTTGTCGATACAGGGTGGCCAGCCCCAGCATTTT. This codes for CASSLSIQGGQPQHF.